The 31 T cell receptor beta chains presented below share a single source sample, sequenced in a study of cytomegalovirus exposure and HLA in healthy donors (dated by TCRdb to the late 2010s). The library was produced with the immunoSEQ multiplex PCR assay. For the multiplex PCR, a mixture combining 60 forward primers for TCR Vbeta segments and 13 reverse primers for TCR Jbeta segments was used. Imported from immuneACCESS, the table was reduced by TCRdb to in-frame sequences with V and J called. These copies leave out some clones; in studies compared against another copy, an unresolved V gene accounts for under half, and the cause of the remainder is not known. The sample yields approximately 110,000 clones; under 85% were counted once. Roughly 2.1% of the sample lies in the top ten. Sequencing was carried out using PBMCs. The source is a man aged 25 to 45 in good health and CMV-seronegative.

This clone has only one observation. This chain uses TRBV18 with TRBJ1-3; no definite D call. Germline V gene sequence: CDR1 KGHSH, CDR2 LQKENI. This CDR3 contains 17 residues. Trimming cost V 3 bases and J 0 bases, with 15 bases left between them. For the CDR3, the DNA is TGTGCCAGCTCACCGCGGGTACCTGGGGACTCTGGAAACACCATATATTTT. It specifies CASSPRVPGDSGNTIYF.

V gene TRBV7-8 combines with J gene TRBJ1-1; D is ambiguous. Germline-derived CDR1 and CDR2 are SGHVS and FQNEAQ. Trimming pared 1 base from V and 1 base from J, leaving 7 bases between. The CDR3 length is 14 residues. The CDR3 loop reads CASSLVPENTEAFF. CDR3 sequence (DNA): TGTGCCAGCAGCTTAGTTCCAGAGAACACTGAAGCTTTCTTT.

This clone came up a few times. The rearrangement joins TRBV5-1 to TRBJ2-1; TRBD2 aligns across 10 bases. V shed 1 base, J shed 8 bases, and the junction held 6 bases outside the gene matches. Germline V gives CDR1 SGHRS, CDR2 YFSETQ. This CDR3 region has 15 residues. The CDR3 here is CASSLFTSGTDEQFF. The CDR3 bases are TGCGCCAGCAGCTTGTTCACTAGCGGGACTGATGAGCAGTTCTTC.

This clone was counted a few times. The chain links TRBV19 to TRBJ2-3; no reliable D call. The CDR3 has 11 residues. Looked up from germline, CDR1 is LNHDA and CDR2 is SQIVND (reference sequence). V lost 5 bases and J 6 bases, leaving 6 bases between the germline ends. As DNA, the CDR3 is TGTGCCAGTAGTTACAGCGATACGCAGTATTTT. It yields the protein CASSYSDTQYF.

The chain combines TRBV5-1 with TRBJ2-1, with 8 bases lining up with TRBD1. This CDR3 region has 14 residues. Germline CDR1 SGHRS, CDR2 YFSETQ. Germline trimming cut 5 bases from V and 6 bases from J; bases unmatched to any gene: 7. The CDR3 DNA reads TGCGCCAGCAGTAGGGGGACAGGCGGCAATGAGCAGTTCTTC. It translates to CASSRGTGGNEQFF.

The rearrangement links TRBV25-1 to TRBJ2-3; 7 nucleotides agree with TRBD1. With V trimmed by 4 bases and J by 4 bases, 5 bases remained unmatched. This CDR3 is 14 amino acids long. Germline CDR1 and CDR2: MGHDK and SYGVNS. The CDR3: CASSGPRGSDTQYF. The CDR3 bases are TGTGCCAGCAGTGGGCCCAGGGGGTCAGATACGCAGTATTTT.

The chain has TRBV6-1 and TRBJ2-7, with D perhaps matching TRBD2 (6 bases). The germline V gene encodes CDR1 MNHNS and CDR2 SASEGT. V lost 6 bases to trimming and J lost 3 bases, with 15 bases between them. CDR3 length: 14 residues. The CDR3 sequence: CASRRRDVRYEQYF. The CDR3 DNA sequence: TGTGCCAGCAGGCGGCGGGATGTTCGCTACGAGCAGTACTTC.

The chain combines TRBV5-4 with TRBJ2-7; 11 bases are a match to TRBD2. The CDR3 consists of 15 residues. V lost 4 bases and J lost 3; bases outside the gene matches: 6. Germline V gene lookup returns CDR1 SGHNT and CDR2 YYREEE (reference sequence). The CDR3 bases are TGTGCCAGCAGCCCGTCTGGGACTAGCGGCTACGAGCAGTACTTC. Its protein is CASSPSGTSGYEQYF.

This clone has only a few counts. The chain carries TRBV30 and TRBJ1-1, with TRBD1 as a possible D gene (6 bases). V was shortened by 3 bases and J by 3 bases, with 8 bases between the two germline ends. Germline V gene lookup returns CDR1 GTSNPN and CDR2 SVGIG (reference sequence). The CDR3 covers 12 residues. In DNA, the CDR3 is TGTGCCTGGAGGGACAGCCACACTGAAGCTTTCTTT. It encodes CAWRDSHTEAFF.

V is TRBV5-1 and J is TRBJ2-1; TRBD2 matches 7 bases. V gave up 0 bases and J gave up 0 bases; unmatched junction bases: 6. From germline, CDR1 is SGHRS and CDR2 YFSETQ. The length of the CDR3 is 17 residues. Here the CDR3 reads CASSLVASGVSYNEQFF. For the CDR3, the DNA is TGCGCCAGCAGCTTGGTTGCTAGCGGTGTCTCCTACAATGAGCAGTTCTTC.

The V gene is TRBV2, the J gene TRBJ2-2; D possibly corresponds to TRBD1 (5 bases). The germline gives CDR1 SNHLY, CDR2 FYNNEI. V lost 7 bases to trimming and J lost 0 bases, with 9 bases between them. The CDR3 extends over 14 amino acids. DNA for the CDR3: TGTGCCAGCATCGCAGGGACGAACACCGGGGAGCTGTTTTTT. The encoded protein is CASIAGTNTGELFF.

The V call is TRBV5-1, the J call TRBJ2-1; 8 positions match TRBD1. Losses at the gene ends were 3 bases for V and 0 bases for J; bases not matched to a gene: 5. From germline, CDR1 is SGHRS and CDR2 YFSETQ. CDR3 length: 16 amino acids. This CDR3 reads CASSSTGQGSYNEQFF. Written as DNA, the CDR3 is TGCGCCAGCAGCTCTACCGGACAGGGCTCCTACAATGAGCAGTTCTTC. The whole variable domain, filled in from reference TRBV5-1 and TRBJ2-1, reads KAGVTQTPRYLIKTRGQQVTLSCSPISGHRSVSWYQQTPGQGLQFLFEYFSETQRNKGNFPGRFSGRQFSNSRSEMNVSTLELGDSALYLCASSSTGQGSYNEQFFGPGTRLTVL.

The chain combines TRBV6-5 with TRBJ2-7, with TRBD2 matching 7 bases. V trimming: 2 bases; J trimming: 3 bases; junction bases outside the gene matches: 4. From germline, CDR1 is MNHEY and CDR2 SVGAGI. The CDR3 consists of 14 residues. CDR3 amino acids: CASSYGRDGYEQYF. The CDR3 nucleotides are TGTGCCAGCAGTTACGGGAGGGACGGCTACGAGCAGTACTTC.

V is TRBV15 and J is TRBJ1-4; D not resolved. This CDR3 has 14 amino acids. The V and J ends lost 3 bases and 8 bases respectively, with 13 bases between them. The germline V gene encodes CDR1 LNHNV and CDR2 YYDKDF (reference sequence). CDR3 in DNA: TGTGCCACCAGCAGCCGCGGCAGTGGGGAAAAACTGTTTTTT. Translating it yields CATSSRGSGEKLFF.

The chain is built from TRBV9 and TRBJ2-1, with unresolved D. This CDR3 region has 11 residues. V lost 4 bases, J lost 6 bases, and 5 bases lay in between. The germline V gene encodes CDR1 SGDLS and CDR2 YYNGEE. CDR3 DNA sequence: TGTGCCAGCAGCCCTATCAATGAGCAGTTCTTC. It is translated as CASSPINEQFF. Complete variable domain (other parts from reference TRBV9 and TRBJ2-1): DSGVTQTPKHLITATGQRVTLRCSPRSGDLSVYWYQQSLDQGLQFLIQYYNGEERAKGNILERFSAQQFPDLHSELNLSSLELGDSALYFCASSPINEQFFGPGTRLTVL.

The rearrangement joins TRBV6-5 to TRBJ2-3, with a weak D call TRBD2 (6 bases). CDR1 is MNHEY, CDR2 SVGAGI, per germline. The CDR3 has 14 amino acids. V lost 2 bases, J lost 4 bases, and 10 bases lay in between. CDR3 sequence reads: CASSYGRDSDTQYF. CDR3 in DNA: TGTGCCAGCAGTTACGGGCGGGACTCAGATACGCAGTATTTT.

The chain couples TRBV29-1 to TRBJ1-1; D remains ambiguous. The V end lost 0 bases, the J end lost 5 bases, and 10 bases lay between the germline ends. CDR3 size: 13 residues. CDR1 SQVTM and CDR2 ANQGSEA come from the germline V gene. This CDR3 is CSVEDWLRTEAFF. The CDR3 DNA reads as TGCAGCGTTGAAGACTGGTTGAGGACTGAAGCTTTCTTT.

V and J are TRBV5-4 and TRBJ2-7; TRBD2 agrees at 9 bases. Looked up from germline, CDR1 is SGHNT and CDR2 is YYREEE (reference sequence). This CDR3 has 16 amino acids. Trimming took 3 bases from V and 4 from J; bases not matched to a gene: 11. The CDR3 nucleotides are TGTGCCAGCAGCTCACTCAGGGAGCGGGAGGAGTACGAGCAGTACTTC. Translated: CASSSLREREEYEQYF.

The chain links TRBV28 to TRBJ1-5, with D maybe TRBD1 (5 bases). V lost 3 bases to trimming and J lost 9 bases, with 18 bases between them. This CDR3 contains 15 residues. Germline V gene sequence: CDR1 MDHEN, CDR2 SYDVKM. The CDR3 sequence: CASSFEGQGSGPQHF. The CDR3 DNA is TGTGCCAGCAGTTTCGAAGGCCAGGGCTCCGGGCCCCAGCATTTT. Combining the CDR3 with reference TRBV28 and TRBJ1-5 gives the whole variable domain DVKVTQSSRYLVKRTGEKVFLECVQDMDHENMFWYRQDPGLGLRLIYFSYDVKMKEKGDIPEGYSVSREKKERFSLILESASTNQTSMYLCASSFEGQGSGPQHFGDGTRLSIL.

This chain links TRBV7-9 with TRBJ1-5; unclear D gene. Germline V CDR1 and CDR2: SEHNR, FQNEAQ (reference sequence). V lost 2 bases and J 6 bases, leaving 8 bases between the germline ends. The CDR3 extends over 13 amino acids. This CDR3 reads CASSLTTSQPQHF. In DNA, the CDR3 is TGTGCCAGCAGCTTAACAACAAGTCAGCCCCAGCATTTT.

The table lists this clone with a few counts. The chain couples TRBV2 to TRBJ2-6, with D possibly matching TRBD2 (5 bases). V was clipped by 11 bases and J by 1 base, with 9 bases between them. Germline V gene data show CDR1 as SNHLY and CDR2 as FYNNEI. The CDR3 has 13 residues. In DNA form, the CDR3 reads TGTGCCGGTCGGACTTCTGGGGCCAACGTCCTGACTTTC. Its protein product is CAGRTSGANVLTF. Filled out from reference TRBV2 and TRBJ2-6, the complete variable domain reads EPEVTQTPSHQVTQMGQEVILRCVPISNHLYFYWYRQILGQKVEFLVSFYNNEISEKSEIFDDQFSVERPDGSNFTLKIRSTKLEDSAMYFCAGRTSGANVLTFGAGSRLTVL.

The chain uses TRBV6-4 and TRBJ1-2; D remains ambiguous. CDR3 length: 13 amino acids. Germline CDR1 MRHNA, CDR2 SNTAGT. Trimming shortened V by 2 bases and J by 8 bases, and 12 bases separated the two germline ends. The CDR3 region is CASSDGTSGGYTF. As DNA, the CDR3 is TGTGCCAGCAGTGACGGCACGTCGGGGGGCTACACCTTC.

The genes are TRBV5-6 and TRBJ2-3, with 7 bases aligning to TRBD1. CDR3 length: 15 residues. Germline-derived CDR1 and CDR2 are SGHDT and YYEEEE. V shed 0 bases, J shed 5 bases, and the junction held 6 bases outside the gene matches. CDR3 sequence: CASSLVGGVEDTQYF. CDR3 sequence (DNA): TGTGCCAGCAGCTTGGTAGGGGGCGTCGAAGATACGCAGTATTTT.

This chain uses TRBV6-1 with TRBJ1-1; D not resolved. With 9 bases removed from V and 8 bases from J, the gap between germline ends came to 16 bases. CDR3 length: 12 amino acids. Per germline, CDR1 MNHNS and CDR2 SASEGT. Written as DNA, the CDR3 is TGTGCCAGTCGAAATCCGGGATCCGAAGCTTTCTTT. This translates into CASRNPGSEAFF.

This clone showed up just once. V is TRBV7-8 and J is TRBJ2-3, with TRBD1 matching over 8 bases. The CDR3 consists of 15 residues. Germline V gene sequence: CDR1 SGHVS, CDR2 FQNEAQ. With 5 bases clipped from V and 1 base from J, the junction kept 5 bases outside the gene matches. CDR3 loop: CASSTPGQGTDTQYF. The CDR3 nucleotides read TGTGCCAGCAGCACACCGGGACAGGGCACAGATACGCAGTATTTT.

The J gene is TRBJ1-2, the V gene TRBV2, with 9 bases aligning to TRBD1. V was clipped by 6 bases and J by 1 base; unmatched bases: 9. Per germline, CDR1 SNHLY and CDR2 FYNNEI. The CDR3 is 16 amino acids. CDR3 sequence: CASSSGTGSFNYGYTF. DNA for the CDR3: TGTGCCAGCAGCTCCGGGACAGGGTCGTTTAACTATGGCTACACCTTC.

This chain's CDR3 is CSVEDRRTYSGNTIYF. The CDR3 nucleotides read TGCAGCGTTGAAGATCGGAGAACCTACTCTGGAAACACCATATATTTT. The gene calls are TRBV29-1 and TRBJ1-3; no reliable D call. V dropped 0 bases and J dropped 0 bases, with 12 bases sitting between them. Germline-derived CDR1 and CDR2 are SQVTM and ANQGSEA. The CDR3 length is 16 residues.

V usage is TRBV6-6 and J usage is TRBJ1-4; weak D call: TRBD1 (6 bases). In germline, CDR1 is MNHNY, CDR2 SVGAGI (reference sequence). The CDR3 contains 14 residues. The V gene lost 6 bases and the J gene lost 7 bases, with 15 bases spanning the gap. The CDR3 loop reads CASRFGTSGEKLFF. The CDR3 region has the DNA TGTGCCAGCAGATTTGGGACATCGGGTGAAAAACTGTTTTTT.

The chain couples TRBV28 to TRBJ2-7; a weak D match, TRBD1 (5 bases). V was shortened by 1 base and J by 3 bases, with 7 bases between the two germline ends. Germline-derived CDR1 and CDR2 are MDHEN and SYDVKM. The CDR3 is made up of 13 amino acids. The CDR3 nucleotides are TGTGCCAGCAGTTTATCACAGGACTACGAGCAGTACTTC. Its protein product is CASSLSQDYEQYF.

This rearrangement joins TRBV7-2 to TRBJ2-7; 10 bases align to TRBD1. Germline assignment: CDR1 SGHTA and CDR2 FQGNSA. This CDR3 is built from 15 residues. V dropped 4 bases and J dropped 7; count of bases not matched to a gene: 10. This CDR3 is CASSSTGTGVGEQYF. Written as DNA, the CDR3 is TGTGCCAGCAGCTCAACCGGGACAGGGGTGGGAGAGCAGTACTTC.

This clone has just one count. The gene calls are TRBV19 and TRBJ1-4; TRBD1 aligns across 9 bases. There are 15 residues in the CDR3. With V trimmed by 4 bases and J by 5 bases, 5 bases remained unmatched. From germline, CDR1 is LNHDA and CDR2 SQIVND (reference sequence). This CDR3 reads CASSTGTGTNEKLFF. The CDR3 region has the DNA TGTGCCAGTAGTACCGGGACAGGGACGAATGAAAAACTGTTTTTT.